These 19 T cell receptor beta chains share one sample of origin, sequenced in a study of technical replicates of blood from several donors. Assay used: immunoSEQ multiplex PCR; TCRdb lists only in-frame clones, some missing. The table has more than 65,000 clones, around 94% seen once; the top ten hold around 0.4%. Sequencing input: T cells isolated from PBMCs. The receptors here all came from a human donor in good health.

This clone was picked up one time. The gene calls are TRBV7-8 and TRBJ2-7; D is perhaps TRBD2 (5 bases). The V end was cut by 5 bases, the J end by 3 bases, with 14 bases between. CDR1 SGHVS and CDR2 FQNEAQ come from the germline V gene. The CDR3 loop spans 14 amino acids. CDR3 protein: CASSPTQRIYEQYF. DNA for the CDR3: TGTGCCAGCAGCCCTACTCAGCGGATCTACGAGCAGTACTTC.

The chain has TRBV11-3 and TRBJ2-7, with TRBD2 matching 9 bases. The CDR3 loop spans 15 amino acids. Germline trimming cut 6 bases from V and 6 bases from J; bases unmatched to any gene: 12. The germline V gene encodes CDR1 SGHNT and CDR2 YENEEA. CDR3: CASRGLAGVRSEQYF. CDR3 sequence (DNA): TGTGCCAGCAGGGGGTTAGCGGGGGTGCGTTCCGAGCAGTACTTC.

The chain joins TRBV2 to TRBJ1-4, with D tentatively TRBD1 (5 bases). This CDR3 is 15 amino acids long. V gave up 7 bases and J gave up 0 bases, with 12 bases separating them. Germline assignment: CDR1 SNHLY and CDR2 FYNNEI. The CDR3 is CASKGRTSTNEKLFF. The CDR3 coding sequence is TGTGCCAGCAAGGGGAGGACTTCAACTAATGAAAAACTGTTTTTT.

The chain couples TRBV11-3 to TRBJ2-7, with a weak D call TRBD1 (6 bases). Trimming cost V 5 bases and J 3 bases, with 14 bases left between them. The CDR3 is 14 residues long. Germline V gene sequence: CDR1 SGHNT, CDR2 YENEEA. CDR3 protein: CASSPGQFDYEQYF. The CDR3, as DNA: TGTGCCAGCAGCCCCGGACAGTTCGACTACGAGCAGTACTTC.

The rearrangement joins TRBV7-9 to TRBJ1-1, with D perhaps matching TRBD1 (5 bases). Trimming removed 1 base from V and 3 bases from J, with 6 bases in between. The germline V gene has CDR1 SEHNR and CDR2 FQNEAQ (reference sequence). There are 13 residues in the CDR3. In DNA, the CDR3 is TGTGCCAGCAGCTTAGTCAGGGACACTGAAGCTTTCTTT. It translates to CASSLVRDTEAFF.

J is TRBJ1-1 and V is TRBV30; possibly TRBD1 for D (5 bases). From germline, CDR1 is GTSNPN and CDR2 SVGIG (reference sequence). V was clipped by 2 bases and J by 7 bases, with 14 bases between them. The CDR3 is made up of 13 amino acids. CDR3 protein: CAWSKWGGVEAFF. The CDR3 DNA reads TGTGCCTGGAGTAAATGGGGGGGTGTTGAAGCTTTCTTT.

The rearrangement links TRBV7-2 to TRBJ2-7; 8 nucleotides align to TRBD2. This CDR3 has 15 residues. Unmatched junction bases numbered 9, after V lost 1 base and J lost 7 bases. Germline assignment: CDR1 SGHTA and CDR2 FQGNSA. The chain's CDR3 is CASSLDVGGRNEQYF. The DNA for the CDR3 is TGTGCCAGCAGCTTAGATGTCGGCGGGAGGAATGAGCAGTACTTC.

The genes are TRBV15 and TRBJ2-5; TRBD2 is a possible D gene (6 bases). Germline assignment: CDR1 LNHNV and CDR2 YYDKDF (reference sequence). The CDR3 sequence is 13 residues long. With 3 bases removed from V and 4 bases from J, the gap between germline ends came to 9 bases. CDR3 nucleotide sequence: TGTGCCACCAGCAGCGGGGGTCGAGAGACCCAGTACTTC. This encodes CATSSGGRETQYF.

The chain couples TRBV9 to TRBJ2-7; D uncertain. The CDR3 consists of 14 residues. Trimming cost V 4 bases and J 0 bases, with 11 bases left between them. CDR1 and CDR2 (germline): SGDLS, YYNGEE. The CDR3 DNA is TGTGCCAGCAGCCCTCGCGTTAGCTCCTACGAGCAGTACTTC. This sequence encodes CASSPRVSSYEQYF.

V usage is TRBV10-2 and J usage is TRBJ1-1; 11 positions match TRBD1. Unmatched junction bases numbered 10, after V lost 4 bases and J lost 3 bases. CDR3 length equals 17 residues. The germline V gene encodes CDR1 WSHSY and CDR2 SAAADI. CDR3 amino acids: CASSGRPRGQGDTEAFF. The CDR3 DNA reads TGCGCCAGCAGTGGACGCCCGCGGGGACAGGGGGACACTGAAGCTTTCTTT.

This clone was recorded only once. V and J are TRBV6-4 and TRBJ2-7; TRBD2 might be the D (6 bases). With 5 bases removed from V and 3 bases from J, the gap between germline ends came to 11 bases. Per the germline V gene, CDR1 is MRHNA and CDR2 is SNTAGT. The CDR3 totals 13 residues. In DNA, the CDR3 is TGTGCCAGCAGTCCACTCGGGGGCTACGAGCAGTACTTC. Translating it yields CASSPLGGYEQYF.

The J gene is TRBJ2-7, the V gene TRBV19; TRBD1 matches at 8 bases. This CDR3 is built from 14 residues. The trim removed 3 bases at V and 5 bases at J, leaving 6 bases unmatched. Germline loops: CDR1 LNHDA, CDR2 SQIVND (reference sequence). The CDR3 protein is CASSISPGGDEQYF. In nucleotides, the CDR3 is TGTGCCAGTAGTATTTCCCCAGGGGGCGACGAGCAGTACTTC.

J is TRBJ2-1 and V is TRBV2, with 10 bases that match TRBD2. Germline V lookup: CDR1 SNHLY, CDR2 FYNNEI. The V segment lost 6 bases and the J segment 7 bases; nucleotides outside the gene matches: 9. CDR3 size: 15 residues. The CDR3 loop is CASRRGSSGRNEQFF. The CDR3 DNA sequence: TGTGCCAGCAGGAGGGGTTCTAGCGGGAGAAATGAGCAGTTCTTC.

This chain uses TRBV5-1 with TRBJ1-2, with D possibly TRBD1 on 6 matching bases. The germline V gene has CDR1 SGHRS and CDR2 YFSETQ. The germline V and J ends were trimmed by 5 bases and 2 bases, with 19 bases remaining between them. The CDR3 runs to 16 residues. The CDR3 sequence: CASSTTPGQRNYGYTF. The CDR3 coding sequence is TGCGCCAGCAGTACCACCCCGGGACAAAGAAACTATGGCTACACCTTC.

V gene TRBV11-2 combines with J gene TRBJ2-1; tentative D call: TRBD1 (5 bases). The V gene lost 2 bases and the J gene lost 8 bases, with 19 bases spanning the gap. This CDR3 has 16 amino acids. Germline V gene lookup returns CDR1 SGHAT and CDR2 FQNNGV. The CDR3 region is CASSLQGFRSMDEQFF. In DNA form, the CDR3 reads TGTGCCAGCAGCTTACAGGGTTTTAGGAGTATGGATGAGCAGTTCTTC.

This sequence joins TRBV10-3 and TRBJ2-1; 9 positions agree with TRBD2. Germline V gene sequence: CDR1 ENHRY, CDR2 SYGVKD. V lost 6 bases and J lost 7; bases outside the gene matches: 7. This CDR3 has 14 residues. The DNA for the CDR3 is TGTGCCATCAGGGAACTAGCGGGTTCTAATGAGCAGTTCTTC. Protein product: CAIRELAGSNEQFF.

This sequence joins TRBV5-4 and TRBJ2-7; no firm D call. V was clipped by 0 bases and J by 6 bases, with 13 bases between them. This CDR3 region has 14 residues. CDR1 SGHNT and CDR2 YYREEE come from the germline V gene (reference sequence). The CDR3 DNA reads TGTGCCAGCAGCTTGGATCTAGGTAAAAGCGAGCAGTACTTC. Its protein product is CASSLDLGKSEQYF. Full variable domain (rest looked up from reference TRBV5-4 and TRBJ2-7): ETGVTQSPTHLIKTRGQQVTLRCSSQSGHNTVSWYQQALGQGPQFIFQYYREEENGRGNFPPRFSGLQFPNYSSELNVNALELDDSALYLCASSLDLGKSEQYFGPGTRLTVT.

The J gene is TRBJ1-2, the V gene TRBV11-3, with D maybe TRBD1 (6 bases). Between the trimmed V and J ends, which lost 5 bases and 8 bases, there was a span of 12 bases. The germline CDR1 and CDR2 sequences are SGHNT and YENEEA. There are 12 residues in the CDR3. CDR3 nucleotides: TGTGCCAGCAGCCGAACAGGGCAAGGCTACACCTTC. This translates into CASSRTGQGYTF.

The CDR3 loop is CASSTGHTEAFF. The CDR3 region has the DNA TGTGCCAGCAGCACAGGGCACACTGAAGCTTTCTTT. This rearrangement joins TRBV9 to TRBJ1-1; possibly TRBD1 for D (6 bases). Between the trimmed V and J ends, which lost 4 bases and 3 bases, there was a span of 7 bases. CDR1 is SGDLS and CDR2 is YYNGEE in the germline V gene. This CDR3 region has 12 residues.